This T cell receptor (beta chain) came from a study of T cell changes during pregnancy in multiple sclerosis. Sequenced by immunoSEQ multiplex PCR; TCRdb stores in-frame clones only, minus some. The table includes approximately 92,000 clones, over 80% detected once. V dropped 4 bases and J dropped 0 bases, with 7 bases sitting between them. The CDR3 is made up of 13 amino acids. The germline gives CDR1 SQVTM, CDR2 ANQGSEA. The sequencing used peripheral blood, collected in the first trimester of pregnancy. The rearrangement joins TRBV29-1 to TRBJ1-5, with unresolved D. This receptor was taken from a female donor with multiple sclerosis, enrolled in a pregnancy study. CDR3 sequence (DNA): TGCAGCGTTGGACTGAATAGCAATCAGCCCCAGCATTTT. Translating it yields CSVGLNSNQPQHF.